This TCR beta chain was profiled in a study of blood T cells in healthy people across ages. A second PCR, run for 7 to 11 cycles, used a sample-barcoded 5' primer plus a J-beta primer mix. MiXCR, run by TCRdb on the 5' RACE reads, gives a single entry per CDR3 protein. This sample carries about 730,000 distinct CDR3 sequences, about 42% of them seen once, and the ten largest clones take approximately 22%. This clonotype has a single count. The antigen is unknown. This CDR3 comprises 15 residues. Germline V gives CDR1 MNHEY, CDR2 SVGEGT. V was pared by 6 bases and J by 4 bases, with 9 bases of the junction left unmatched. Aged about 6 to 100, donors were systemically healthy Caucasians from Russia. Collection of around 9.3 milliliters of peripheral blood was performed for each donor. General study points: Roughly linear age-related decline in beta diversity appeared, significant by age around 36. With unsorted PBMCs, a conclusive comparison of naive versus antigen-experienced cells was not possible.

The chain recombines TRBV6-2 or TRBV6-3 with TRBJ1-1; 9 bases line up with TRBD1. This TCR was sampled from a woman aged 55-70 years in good health. The sample consisted of blood. The CDR3 nucleotides are TGTGCCAGCAGCTATACCAGACAGGGGGGCACTGAAGCTTTCTTT. Translated, it gives CASSYTRQGGTEAFF.